This T cell receptor (beta chain) was obtained from a study of blood T cell repertoires in COVID-19. The V gene end was trimmed by 6 bases and the J gene end by 2 bases; junction bases not matched to a gene: 1. Germline V gene sequence: CDR1 MNHEY, CDR2 SVGAGI. CDR3 length: 15 amino acids. Original processing notes: Counts of nucleated cells, estimated from reference gene primer amplification, were obtained. Using immunoSEQ multiplex PCR, the repertoire was profiled, and TCRdb retains in-frame clones only, with some absent. The D gene and trimming were derived from the DNA, and the V and J assignments and clone size from that table. The table includes 250,000 to 300,000 clones, roughly 85% detected once.

This sequence was found in a man aged 50 or older with active or convalescent COVID-19. The source material was peripheral blood. This rearrangement joins TRBV6-5 to TRBJ2-3, with TRBD2 matching 14 bases. Written as DNA, the CDR3 is TGTGCCAGCAGGGGACTAGCGGGAGTCACAGATACGCAGTATTTT. Protein: CASRGLAGVTDTQYF.